The rows below give T cell receptor beta chains drawn from one sample of a study of patients and donors after allogeneic stem cell transplantation. Using its own MiXCR run on the RT-PCR reads, TCRdb lists one record per CDR3 protein. Seen here are 400,000 to 450,000 distinct CDR3 sequences, 16% observed once, and the top ten hold roughly 7%. The source material was blood, either unsorted or a sorted T cell fraction (not recorded which). The receptors come from a human donor who was either an allogeneic HSCT recipient or a stem cell or donor lymphocyte infusion donor (not recorded which). It is not recorded whose cells these are; they may come from a transplant donor. Both conserved end residues are part of each CDR3. The order of the fields is V gene, clone size, J gene, D gene, CDR3 DNA, CDR3 protein. The D gene is left open where the match is weak. Clone size is shown for a subset of rows, as once, few, many or a class of expanded clone.

v_gene: TRBV12-3/TRBV12-4; abundance: many; j_gene: TRBJ1-2; d_gene: TRBD1; CDR3nt: TGTGCCAGCAGTACAGGGGACTATGGCTACACCTTC; CDR3aa: CASSTGDYGYTF
v_gene: TRBV4-3; abundance: few; j_gene: TRBJ1-1; d_gene: NA; CDR3nt: TGCGCCAGCAGCCAAGAAGGGGGGCGGTACACTGAAGCTTTCTTT; CDR3aa: CASSQEGGRYTEAFF
v_gene: TRBV7-2; abundance: few; j_gene: TRBJ2-5; d_gene: NA; CDR3nt: TGTGCCAGCAGCAACGACAGGAGACAAGAGACCCAGTACTTC; CDR3aa: CASSNDRRQETQYF
v_gene: TRBV6-1; abundance: NA; j_gene: TRBJ2-1; d_gene: NA; CDR3nt: TGTGCCAGCAGTCCCCAGGGGATAGGATACAATGAGCAGTTCTTC; CDR3aa: CASSPQGIGYNEQFF
v_gene: TRBV25-1; abundance: few; j_gene: TRBJ2-5; d_gene: NA; CDR3nt: TGTGCCAGCAGTGAATGGACTATTCGCGGGACCCAGTACTTC; CDR3aa: CASSEWTIRGTQYF
v_gene: TRBV3-1; abundance: NA; j_gene: TRBJ2-1; d_gene: TRBD2; CDR3nt: TGTGCCAGCAGCCCTGTAGCGGGGGACACCTACAATGAGCAGTTCTTC; CDR3aa: CASSPVAGDTYNEQFF
v_gene: TRBV4-1; abundance: few; j_gene: TRBJ2-3; d_gene: TRBD2; CDR3nt: TGCGCCAGCGCGGGGGGGAAACTAACGCAGTATTTT; CDR3aa: CASAGGKLTQYF
v_gene: TRBV20-1; abundance: few; j_gene: TRBJ1-2; d_gene: TRBD1; CDR3nt: TGCAGTGCTAGAGACCGACAGGGAGCGGGAGGGGATGGCTACACCTTC; CDR3aa: CSARDRQGAGGDGYTF
v_gene: TRBV14; abundance: NA; j_gene: TRBJ2-7; d_gene: NA; CDR3nt: TGTGCCAGCAGCCAAGATCCCCCCTACGAGCAGTACTTC; CDR3aa: CASSQDPPYEQYF
v_gene: TRBV5-1; abundance: few; j_gene: TRBJ2-3; d_gene: NA; CDR3nt: TGCGCCAGAGACGACTCAGATACGCAGTATTTT; CDR3aa: CARDDSDTQYF
v_gene: TRBV6-2/TRBV6-3; abundance: NA; j_gene: TRBJ2-7; d_gene: TRBD2; CDR3nt: TGTGCCAGCAGTTTCTCTAGCGGGGAAAAATACGAGCAGTACTTC; CDR3aa: CASSFSSGEKYEQYF
v_gene: TRBV7-9; abundance: NA; j_gene: TRBJ2-5; d_gene: NA; CDR3nt: TGTGCCAGCAGCTCAGCCGGGACGCGGAGGGGAGAGACCCAGTACTTC; CDR3aa: CASSSAGTRRGETQYF
v_gene: TRBV6-2/TRBV6-3; abundance: NA; j_gene: TRBJ2-1; d_gene: NA; CDR3nt: TGTGCCAGCAGAGCCAACCGGGACTTCTACAATGAGCAGTTCTTC; CDR3aa: CASRANRDFYNEQFF
v_gene: TRBV6-1; abundance: few; j_gene: TRBJ1-5; d_gene: NA; CDR3nt: TGTGCCAGCCGGGGTTATAGCAATCAGCCCCAGCATTTT; CDR3aa: CASRGYSNQPQHF
v_gene: TRBV5-1; abundance: few; j_gene: TRBJ2-5; d_gene: NA; CDR3nt: TGCGCCAGCAGCACGCCGGACCAAGAGACCCAGTACTTC; CDR3aa: CASSTPDQETQYF
v_gene: TRBV11-3; abundance: NA; j_gene: TRBJ2-3; d_gene: TRBD2; CDR3nt: TGTGCCAGCAGCTCTGGACTAGCGGGGACTAGCACAGATACGCAGTATTTT; CDR3aa: CASSSGLAGTSTDTQYF
v_gene: TRBV9; abundance: many; j_gene: TRBJ1-2; d_gene: NA; CDR3nt: TGTGCCAGCAGCGTAGGGGGTGGTGACTATGGCTACACCTTC; CDR3aa: CASSVGGGDYGYTF
v_gene: TRBV6-1; abundance: medium-sized; j_gene: TRBJ2-1; d_gene: NA; CDR3nt: TGTGCCTCGCTCCGGGGGCGCAATGAGCAGTTCTTC; CDR3aa: CASLRGRNEQFF
v_gene: TRBV7-6; abundance: few; j_gene: TRBJ2-7; d_gene: TRBD1; CDR3nt: TGTGCCAGCAGCTTGACAGGGGTAATAGACGAGCAGTACTTC; CDR3aa: CASSLTGVIDEQYF
v_gene: TRBV12-3/TRBV12-4; abundance: few; j_gene: TRBJ1-5; d_gene: TRBD1; CDR3nt: TGTGCCAGCAGTCGAGGGGACAGCATCAATCAGCCCCAGCATTTT; CDR3aa: CASSRGDSINQPQHF
v_gene: TRBV6-1; abundance: NA; j_gene: TRBJ1-1; d_gene: NA; CDR3nt: TGTGCCAGCAGGACCGTCTACACGAACACTGAAGCTTTCTTT; CDR3aa: CASRTVYTNTEAFF
v_gene: TRBV21-1; abundance: NA; j_gene: TRBJ1-6; d_gene: NA; CDR3nt: TGTGCCAGCAGCAAAGAAGGAGCCAGGGGATATAATTCACCCCTCCACTTT; CDR3aa: CASSKEGARGYNSPLHF
v_gene: TRBV4-2; abundance: NA; j_gene: TRBJ1-1; d_gene: NA; CDR3nt: TGTGCCAGCAGCCAAGTTTGGCCCCCGGGGAACACTGAAGCTTTCTTT; CDR3aa: CASSQVWPPGNTEAFF
v_gene: TRBV27; abundance: NA; j_gene: TRBJ2-5; d_gene: TRBD2; CDR3nt: TGTGCCAGCACCATGGGACTAGCGGGGGGCGGGGGACAAGAGACCCAGTACTTC; CDR3aa: CASTMGLAGGGGQETQYF
v_gene: TRBV27; abundance: NA; j_gene: TRBJ1-5; d_gene: TRBD1; CDR3nt: TGTGCCAGCAGTTCGGACAGGGAAAGCCAGCCCCAGCATTTT; CDR3aa: CASSSDRESQPQHF
v_gene: TRBV16; abundance: NA; j_gene: TRBJ2-7; d_gene: TRBD1; CDR3nt: TGTGCCAGCAGCCAACCCGGCAGGGGGTTAGACGAGCAGTACTTC; CDR3aa: CASSQPGRGLDEQYF
v_gene: TRBV14; abundance: few; j_gene: TRBJ2-7; d_gene: NA; CDR3nt: TGTGCCAGCAGCCAAGGTTCAGGGGAGCAGTACTTC; CDR3aa: CASSQGSGEQYF
v_gene: TRBV6-1; abundance: once; j_gene: TRBJ2-7; d_gene: NA; CDR3nt: TGTGCCAGCAGTGAATCTTGGATCTCCTACGAGCAGTACTTC; CDR3aa: CASSESWISYEQYF
v_gene: TRBV10-3; abundance: few; j_gene: TRBJ2-1; d_gene: NA; CDR3nt: TGTGCCATCAGTCCCTGGCTCGTACAAGGCCATGAGCAGTTCTTC; CDR3aa: CAISPWLVQGHEQFF
v_gene: TRBV9; abundance: NA; j_gene: TRBJ2-4; d_gene: NA; CDR3nt: TGTGCCAGCAGCGTAGCTACTGGACTAGCCAAAAACATTCAGTACTTC; CDR3aa: CASSVATGLAKNIQYF
v_gene: TRBV7-9; abundance: few; j_gene: TRBJ2-5; d_gene: NA; CDR3nt: TGTGCCAGCAGCTCCACAGCGTACCAAGAGACCCAGTACTTC; CDR3aa: CASSSTAYQETQYF
v_gene: TRBV15; abundance: few; j_gene: TRBJ2-3; d_gene: NA; CDR3nt: TGTGCCACCAGCAGAGACGGAAAAACAGGGTTCCCAGATACGCAGTATTTT; CDR3aa: CATSRDGKTGFPDTQYF
v_gene: TRBV3-1; abundance: few; j_gene: TRBJ2-1; d_gene: NA; CDR3nt: TGTGCCAGCAGCCAAGAATACGGACACAATGAGCAGTTCTTC; CDR3aa: CASSQEYGHNEQFF
v_gene: TRBV6-5; abundance: few; j_gene: TRBJ2-3; d_gene: TRBD2; CDR3nt: TGTGCCAGCAGTTCCGCGGGGGAGCCCACAGATACGCAGTATTTT; CDR3aa: CASSSAGEPTDTQYF
v_gene: TRBV24-1; abundance: few; j_gene: TRBJ2-3; d_gene: NA; CDR3nt: TGTGCCACCAGTGGGCAGGACCGTAGCACAGATACGCAGTATTTT; CDR3aa: CATSGQDRSTDTQYF